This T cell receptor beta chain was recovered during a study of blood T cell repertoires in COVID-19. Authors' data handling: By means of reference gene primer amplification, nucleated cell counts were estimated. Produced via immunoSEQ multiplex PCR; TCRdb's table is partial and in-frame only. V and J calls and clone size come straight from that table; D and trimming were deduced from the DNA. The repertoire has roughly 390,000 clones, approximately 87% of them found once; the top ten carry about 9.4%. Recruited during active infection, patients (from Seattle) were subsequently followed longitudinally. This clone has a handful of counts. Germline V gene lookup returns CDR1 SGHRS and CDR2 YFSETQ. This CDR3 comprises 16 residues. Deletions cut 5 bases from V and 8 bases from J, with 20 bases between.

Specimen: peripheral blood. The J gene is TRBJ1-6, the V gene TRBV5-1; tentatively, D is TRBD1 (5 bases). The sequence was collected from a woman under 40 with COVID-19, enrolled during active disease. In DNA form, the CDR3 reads TGCGCCAGCAGTGCCAAACCGGGGGGTCGGGATTCACCCCTCCACTTT. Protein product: CASSAKPGGRDSPLHF.